The rows below give T cell receptor beta chains drawn from one sample of a study of blood T cell repertoires in COVID-19. The data were produced by immunoSEQ multiplex PCR, yet TCRdb's version contains in-frame clones alone and is incomplete. The table includes about 280,000 clones, 89% detected once. Sequencing was carried out using peripheral blood. These receptors all come from a woman aged 40 to 50 who had recovered from COVID-19. CDR3s include the opening cysteine and the closing phenylalanine or tryptophan. A D gene is named only where the DNA matches it firmly. Size values are once, few and many counts, or a class for expanded clones, and some rows have none.

j_call cdr3_length d_call clone_size v_call cdr3_nt cdr3_aa
TRBJ2-3 18 TRBD2 once TRBV6-1 TGTGCCAGCAGTGGCCACTACTCGAGCGGGAAAAGCACAGATACGCAGTATTTT CASSGHYSSGKSTDTQYF
TRBJ2-3 16 NA NA TRBV1 TGCACCAGCAGCCAAGTCTTTTGGGAGGGAACAGATACGCAGTATTTT CTSSQVFWEGTDTQYF
TRBJ2-7 14 TRBD2 NA TRBV10-3 TGTGCCATCAGGGATACTAGCGGGGGATACGAGCAGTACTTC CAIRDTSGGYEQYF
TRBJ2-2 13 TRBD1 NA TRBV5-5 TGTGCCAGCCATACGACAGGGGTCCGGGAGCTGTTTTTT CASHTTGVRELFF
TRBJ1-5 19 NA NA TRBV15 TGTGCCACCAGCTCCCTAGGGAACCAAGGGGTCTATAGCAATCAGCCCCAGCATTTT CATSSLGNQGVYSNQPQHF
TRBJ1-4 18 NA NA TRBV21-1 TGTGCCAGCAGCAAAGAAGGGACAGGGAGCGCCAAGGGTGAAAAACTGTTTTTT CASSKEGTGSAKGEKLFF
TRBJ2-4 19 TRBD2 NA TRBV18 TGTGCCAGCTCACCGGCAGGACTAGCGGGCGGGCTAGCCAAAAACATTCAGTACTTC CASSPAGLAGGLAKNIQYF
TRBJ1-5 13 TRBD1 NA TRBV2 TGTGCCACTAAGGGACAGGCTAATCAGCCCCAGCATTTT CATKGQANQPQHF
TRBJ1-2 16 NA NA TRBV28 TGTGCCAGCAGTTTATTACAATCGGACAGCCGTTATGGCTACACCTTC CASSLLQSDSRYGYTF
TRBJ1-5 14 NA NA TRBV27 TGTGCCACCAGCTCGGGGGAGGGCAATCAGCCCCAGCATTTT CATSSGEGNQPQHF
TRBJ2-5 16 TRBD2 NA TRBV5-1 TGCGCCAGCAGCCCGGGACTAGCGAATGGAGGAGAGACCCAGTACTTC CASSPGLANGGETQYF
TRBJ2-7 12 NA NA TRBV12-3/TRBV12-4 TGTGCCAGCAGCCCACTAGTTTCCGAGCAGTACTTC CASSPLVSEQYF
TRBJ2-1 15 TRBD2 NA TRBV4-2 TGTGCCAGCAGCTCCCCTAGCGGTTCCTACAATGAGCAGTTCTTC CASSSPSGSYNEQFF
TRBJ2-7 14 NA NA TRBV6-5 TGTGCCAGCAGAATGGACTGGGGGCCGGGGGAGCAGTACTTC CASRMDWGPGEQYF
TRBJ2-6 18 NA NA TRBV5-8 TGTGCCAGCAGCTTGGTTTCGGGACAACTCTCTGGGGCCAGCGTCCTGACTTTC CASSLVSGQLSGASVLTF
TRBJ2-7 15 TRBD2 NA TRBV5-6 TGTGCCAGCAGCTTGGGACTAGCGACCACGAGCAGGTCCTACTTC CASSLGLATTSRSYF
TRBJ2-3 24 TRBD2 once TRBV15 TGTGCCACCAGCAGAGACGAGAGACAGGCACCGGGACTAGGACCAAAGGCGGCCCCAGATACGCAGTATTTT CATSRDERQAPGLGPKAAPDTQYF
TRBJ2-1 15 TRBD1 NA TRBV19 TGTGCCAGTAGTAGTGACAGGGGTGGATACAATGAGCAGTTCTTC CASSSDRGGYNEQFF
TRBJ2-5 14 TRBD1 once TRBV6-5 TGTGCCAGCACTACAGGGGCCGCGCAAGAGACCCAGTACTTC CASTTGAAQETQYF
TRBJ2-7 13 TRBD1 once TRBV5-1 TGCGCCAGCATGACAGGGAAGGGGTACGAGCAGTACTTC CASMTGKGYEQYF
TRBJ2-7 14 TRBD1 few TRBV10-3 TGTGCCACCCAAAACCGGGACAGGGGACACGAGCAGTACTTC CATQNRDRGHEQYF
TRBJ2-7 16 NA NA TRBV2 TGTGCCAGCAAAGGGGGATGGCAGGGGACGCCCTACGAGCAGTACTTC CASKGGWQGTPYEQYF
TRBJ2-1 16 TRBD2 few TRBV19 TGTGCCAGTAGTTCCTTAGCGGGAGCGCTCTACAATGAGCAGTTCTTC CASSSLAGALYNEQFF
TRBJ2-1 16 NA NA TRBV10-1 TGCGCCAGCAGTGAGTCGAGTCGGGACTCCTACAATGAGCAGTTCTTC CASSESSRDSYNEQFF
TRBJ2-2 16 TRBD2 NA TRBV27 TGTGCCAGCAGTTTTGGACTAGCTCCGAACACCGGGGAGCTGTTTTTT CASSFGLAPNTGELFF
TRBJ2-2 16 TRBD2 NA TRBV11-3 TGTGCCAGCAGCTTAGGGGAGGGACTAGCGACCGGGGAGCTGTTTTTT CASSLGEGLATGELFF
TRBJ1-4 17 TRBD1 NA TRBV4-1 TGCGCCAGCAGCCAAGGACGGCAGGGGGCGACGGGGGAAAAACTGTTTTTT CASSQGRQGATGEKLFF
TRBJ2-1 14 NA NA TRBV2 TGTGCCAGCAGTGGGGGCCAGCTCGACAATGAGCAGTTCTTC CASSGGQLDNEQFF
TRBJ2-5 14 NA once TRBV30 TGTGCCTGGAGTGTCGGGCAGGGGAGCGAGACCCAGTACTTC CAWSVGQGSETQYF
TRBJ1-2 17 TRBD1 NA TRBV4-1 TGCGCCAGCAGCCAAGAGGGGGGTGGAGGGGGCCACTATGGCTACACCTTC CASSQEGGGGGHYGYTF
TRBJ2-5 13 TRBD1 once TRBV10-1 TGCGCCAGCAGTGAAGGGGGCGGAGAGACCCAGTACTTC CASSEGGGETQYF
TRBJ2-1 19 TRBD2 NA TRBV19 TGTGCCAGTAGGTCCCTGGGACTAGCGGGAGGAAGCTCCTACAATGAGCAGTTCTTC CASRSLGLAGGSSYNEQFF
TRBJ1-2 14 NA NA TRBV30 TGTGCCTGGAGTGGCGCTCCCGGGAGCTATGGCTACACCTTC CAWSGAPGSYGYTF
TRBJ1-4 16 NA NA TRBV19 TGTGCCAGTAGTATAGGGCAGACAGCAACTAATGAAAAACTGTTTTTT CASSIGQTATNEKLFF
TRBJ1-5 14 NA NA TRBV3-1/TRBV3-2 TGTGCCAGCAGCCGGGCGGGAGGCAATCAGCCCCAGCATTTT CASSRAGGNQPQHF
TRBJ2-2 15 NA NA TRBV5-1 TGCGCCAGCAGCTTGGTGGGCAGTAACACCGGGGAGCTGTTTTTT CASSLVGSNTGELFF
TRBJ2-5 14 NA NA TRBV2 TGTGCCAGCCTCCCGGGACTTGCAACAGAGACCCAGTACTTC CASLPGLATETQYF
TRBJ1-6 13 TRBD1 NA TRBV2 TGTGCCAGCACACAGGGGGCTAATTCACCCCTCCACTTT CASTQGANSPLHF
TRBJ2-3 13 NA once TRBV29-1 TGCAGTACAGGGTTTGGGGCCCCAGATACGCAGTATTTT CSTGFGAPDTQYF
TRBJ2-1 13 NA NA TRBV11-1 TGTGCCAGCAGCCTACAAACAGGCCAAGCCATTTTCTTC CASSLQTGQAIFF
TRBJ1-5 14 NA NA TRBV7-9 TGTGCCAGCAGCTTGGGGGAGGGGGGACAGCCCCAGCATTTT CASSLGEGGQPQHF
TRBJ2-7 14 TRBD2 NA TRBV10-3 TGTGCCATCAGTGACCACGGACTAGGCTCCGAGCAGTACTTC CAISDHGLGSEQYF
TRBJ2-5 13 TRBD1 NA TRBV6-5 TGTGCCAGCAGGGACAGGGGGAGGGAGACCCAGTACTTC CASRDRGRETQYF
TRBJ2-3 15 TRBD2 NA TRBV6-1 TGTGCCAGCAGTGAATCGGTTGGGGGGGAAGATACGCAGTATTTT CASSESVGGEDTQYF
TRBJ2-1 16 NA NA TRBV24-1 TGTGCCACCAGTGAGGATGGCGGGCGCTCCTACAATGAGCAGTTCTTC CATSEDGGRSYNEQFF